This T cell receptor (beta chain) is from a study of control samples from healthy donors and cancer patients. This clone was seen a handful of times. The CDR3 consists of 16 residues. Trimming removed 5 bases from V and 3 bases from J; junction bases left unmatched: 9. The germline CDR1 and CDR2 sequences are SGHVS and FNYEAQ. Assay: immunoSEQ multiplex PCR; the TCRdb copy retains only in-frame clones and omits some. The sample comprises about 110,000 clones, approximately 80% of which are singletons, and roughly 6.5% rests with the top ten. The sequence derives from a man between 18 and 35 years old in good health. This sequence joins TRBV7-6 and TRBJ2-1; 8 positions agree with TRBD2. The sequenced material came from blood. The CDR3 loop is CASSPRKRGFYNEQFF. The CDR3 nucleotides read TGTGCCAGCAGCCCCCGAAAGCGGGGGTTCTACAATGAGCAGTTCTTC.